The 10 T cell receptor beta chains below all came from one sample that was sequenced in a study of T cells in Graves' hyperthyroidism and ophthalmopathy. RNA transcripts yielded amplified TCR beta CDR3 regions. The HTBI primer set served for first-round RT-PCR of the TCR CDR3. TCRdb redid the calling of the multiplex PCR reads with MiXCR, one entry per CDR3 protein. The sample lists some 350,000 distinct CDR3 sequences, roughly 15% occurring once. Sequences were obtained from blood. These TCRs come from a woman aged 60 to 75 with Graves' ophthalmopathy.

This clonotype was found many times. The rearrangement uses TRBV19 and TRBJ1-1, with a possible D match to TRBD1 (5 bases). Germline V gene sequence: CDR1 LNHDA, CDR2 SQIVND (reference sequence). Trimming cost V 3 bases and J 5 bases, with 13 bases left between them. CDR3 size: 14 residues. Written as DNA, the CDR3 is TGTGCCAGTAGTATGGCAAGGGGTCGTACTGAAGCTTTCTTT. This translates into CASSMARGRTEAFF. Looking up the rest from reference TRBV19 and TRBJ1-1 gives the full variable domain: DGGITQSPKYLFRKEGQNVTLSCEQNLNHDAMYWYRQDPGQGLRLIYYSQIVNDFQKGDIAEGYSVSREKKESFPLTVTSAQKNPTAFYLCASSMARGRTEAFFGQGTRLTVV.

The sample holds a few counts of this clonotype. The chain carries TRBV5-4 and TRBJ2-7; D possibly matches TRBD1 or TRBD2 (7 bases each). Trimming stripped 4 bases from V and 6 bases from J, with 17 bases between. CDR3 size: 14 residues. Germline CDR1 SGHNT, CDR2 YYREEE (reference sequence). CDR3 loop: CASSTRGGGGEQYF. DNA of the CDR3: TGTGCCAGCAGCACCCGGGGAGGGGGCGGCGAGCAGTACTTC.

This clonotype was recorded many times. This chain uses TRBV7-2 with TRBJ2-1; D remains unclear. The germline V and J ends were trimmed by 5 bases and 0 bases, with 14 bases remaining between them. The CDR3 extends over 16 amino acids. The germline CDR1 and CDR2 sequences are SGHTA and FQGNSA. The CDR3 DNA reads as TGTGCCAGCAGCCCGTCTGTGTCGGGCTCCTACAATGAGCAGTTCTTC. It encodes CASSPSVSGSYNEQFF. Complete variable domain (other parts from reference TRBV7-2 and TRBJ2-1): GAGVSQSPSNKVTEKGKDVELRCDPISGHTALYWYRQSLGQGLEFLIYFQGNSAPDKSGLPSDRFSAERTGGSVSTLTIQRTQQEDSAVYLCASSPSVSGSYNEQFFGPGTRLTVL.

This clonotype was detected ten times or more. The V and J genes are TRBV5-5 and TRBJ1-1, with 9 bases that match TRBD1. The V gene's germline CDR1 is SGHKS and CDR2 YYEKEE (reference sequence). After removal of 2 bases from V and 4 bases from J, the junction contained 6 bases not matched to a gene. This CDR3 has 15 amino acids. The DNA of the CDR3 is TGTGCCAGCAGCTTCTCACAGGGGGCTGGCACTGAAGCTTTCTTT. This gives the protein CASSFSQGAGTEAFF. The full variable domain, rest sourced from reference TRBV5-5 and TRBJ1-1, is DAGVTQSPTHLIKTRGQQVTLRCSPISGHKSVSWYQQVLGQGPQFIFQYYEKEERGRGNFPDRFSARQFPNYSSELNVNALLLGDSALYLCASSFSQGAGTEAFFGQGTRLTVV.

On this clonotype itself: Possible read error: a much larger clone is one base away. The V call is TRBV27, the J call TRBJ1-5, with D maybe TRBD1 (5 bases). V was pared by 6 bases and J by 6 bases, with 24 bases between. Per the germline V gene, CDR1 is MNHEY and CDR2 is SMNVEV (reference sequence). CDR3 length: 17 residues. In nucleotides, the CDR3 is TGTGCCAGCAGACAAGGGAAGACAGTGCGAATGAGTCAGCCCCAGCATTTT. It specifies CASRQGKTVRMSQPQHF.

This clonotype was picked up many times. The chain uses TRBV28 and TRBJ2-7; 7 bases map to TRBD1. After removal of 2 bases from V and 3 bases from J, the junction contained 1 base not matched to a gene. This CDR3 is built from 13 residues. Per the germline V gene, CDR1 is MDHEN and CDR2 is SYDVKM. The CDR3 DNA reads as TGTGCCAGCAGTTTACCAGGGGGCTACGAGCAGTACTTC. This encodes CASSLPGGYEQYF. Supplemented by reference TRBV28 and TRBJ2-7, the full variable domain reads DVKVTQSSRYLVKRTGEKVFLECVQDMDHENMFWYRQDPGLGLRLIYFSYDVKMKEKGDIPEGYSVSREKKERFSLILESASTNQTSMYLCASSLPGGYEQYFGPGTRLTVT.

This clonotype was recorded at least ten times. This rearrangement joins TRBV7-3 to TRBJ2-2, with D maybe TRBD1 (6 bases). V gave up 8 bases and J gave up 6 bases, with 7 bases separating them. The CDR3 contains 11 residues. CDR1 and CDR2 from the germline V gene are SGHTA and FQGTGA. CDR3 in amino acids: CASGQSGELFF. DNA of the CDR3: TGTGCCAGCGGACAGTCCGGGGAGCTGTTTTTT.

This clonotype was observed at least ten times. The chain joins TRBV20-1 to TRBJ2-1; 11 bases fit TRBD2. The V gene's germline CDR1 is DFQATT and CDR2 SNEGSKA (reference sequence). The V segment lost 4 bases and the J segment 0 bases; nucleotides outside the gene matches: 11. The CDR3 consists of 18 residues. The CDR3 region is CSATSGRPVPSSYNEQFF. The CDR3 DNA reads TGCAGTGCTACTAGCGGGAGGCCTGTCCCGAGCTCCTACAATGAGCAGTTCTTC.

This clonotype occurred many times. The genes are TRBV6-1 and TRBJ2-2; perhaps TRBD2 as D (6 bases). This CDR3 spans 13 amino acids. V shed 8 bases and J shed 5 bases, with 12 bases lying between them. Germline V CDR1 and CDR2: MNHNS, SASEGT. The CDR3 spells CASGKGGTGELFF. For the CDR3, the DNA is TGTGCCAGCGGGAAGGGAGGAACCGGGGAGCTGTTTTTT.

V is TRBV5-8 and J is TRBJ2-1; the D is unclear. This CDR3 region has 12 residues. The V end lost 0 bases, the J end lost 9 bases, and 7 bases lay between the germline ends. The germline CDR1 and CDR2 sequences are SGHTS and YDEGEE. For the CDR3, the DNA is TGTGCCAGCAGCTTGGGACTGGGTGAGCAGTTCTTC. Encoded protein: CASSLGLGEQFF.